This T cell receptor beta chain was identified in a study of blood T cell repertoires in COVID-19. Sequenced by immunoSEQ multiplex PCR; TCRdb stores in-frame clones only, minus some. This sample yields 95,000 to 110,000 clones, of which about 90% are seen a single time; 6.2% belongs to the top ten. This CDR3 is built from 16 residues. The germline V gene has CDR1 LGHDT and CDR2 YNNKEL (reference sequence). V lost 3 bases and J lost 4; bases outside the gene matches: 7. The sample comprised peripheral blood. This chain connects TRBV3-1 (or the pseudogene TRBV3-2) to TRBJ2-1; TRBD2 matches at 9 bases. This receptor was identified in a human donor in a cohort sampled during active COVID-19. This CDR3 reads CASSHNSGGPYNEQFF. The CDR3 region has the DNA TGTGCCAGCAGCCACAATAGCGGGGGACCTTACAATGAGCAGTTCTTC.